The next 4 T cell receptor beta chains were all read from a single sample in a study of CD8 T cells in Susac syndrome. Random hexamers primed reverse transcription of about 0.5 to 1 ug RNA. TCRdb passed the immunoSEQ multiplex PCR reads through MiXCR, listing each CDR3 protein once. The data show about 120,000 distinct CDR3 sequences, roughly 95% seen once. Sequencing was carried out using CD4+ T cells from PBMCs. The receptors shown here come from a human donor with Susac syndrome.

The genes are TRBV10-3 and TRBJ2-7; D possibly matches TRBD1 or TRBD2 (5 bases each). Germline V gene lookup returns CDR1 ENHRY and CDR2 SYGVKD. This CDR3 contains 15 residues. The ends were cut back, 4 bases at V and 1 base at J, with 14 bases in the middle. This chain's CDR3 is CAISAPLGESYEQYF. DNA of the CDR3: TGTGCCATCAGTGCCCCCTTAGGGGAGTCCTACGAGCAGTACTTC.

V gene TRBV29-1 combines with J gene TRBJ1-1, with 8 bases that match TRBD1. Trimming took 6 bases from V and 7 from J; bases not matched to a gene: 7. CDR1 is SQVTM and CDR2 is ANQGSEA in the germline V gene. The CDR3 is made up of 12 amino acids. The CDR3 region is CSVVLQGVEAFF. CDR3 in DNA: TGCAGCGTCGTTCTACAGGGGGTTGAAGCTTTCTTT.

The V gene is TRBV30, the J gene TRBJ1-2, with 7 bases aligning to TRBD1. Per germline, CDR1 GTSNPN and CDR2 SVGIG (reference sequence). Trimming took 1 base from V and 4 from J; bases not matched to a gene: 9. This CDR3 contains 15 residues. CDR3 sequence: CAWSAKAGQSYGYTF. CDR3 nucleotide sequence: TGTGCCTGGAGTGCGAAAGCGGGACAGTCCTATGGCTACACCTTC.

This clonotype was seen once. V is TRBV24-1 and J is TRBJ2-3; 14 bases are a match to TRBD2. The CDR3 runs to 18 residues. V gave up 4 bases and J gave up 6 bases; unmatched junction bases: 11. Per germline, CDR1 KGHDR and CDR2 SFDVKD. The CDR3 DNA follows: TGTGCCACCAGTGACGCCGGGACTAGCGGGAGTTGGAGGGATACGCAGTATTTT. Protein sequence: CATSDAGTSGSWRDTQYF.